The entry below gives a single T cell receptor (beta chain) sequence along with its context. Its antigen is still unknown. No qualities accompany the bases; no much larger clone lies one base away. The sample is drawn from a study of T cell responses to AZD1222 COVID-19 vaccine (dated by TCRdb to about 2021). For context, the study as a whole: AZD1222 recipients with second doses at about 4 weeks or about 12 weeks were pooled, because spike-specific TCR depth and breadth did not differ between schedules. TCR sequencing covered approximately 230 trial participants: approximately 200 given two doses of AZD1222 and 26 given two doses of MenACWY control vaccine. Trial participants were enrolled into age subgroups of 18-55, 56-69 and 70-plus years, which contained approximately 150, 28 and 58 TCR-sequenced participants, respectively.

The CDR3 regions of human TCRbeta chains were analyzed by immunosequencing. From the authors' description of their analysis: TCRs in the repertoires were compared against a reference library of SARS-CoV-2-specific TCRs that had been generated with the MIRA antigen-specificity platform. Breadth was defined as the fraction of unique TCRs that were SARS-CoV-2-associated, and depth was defined as the fraction of total T cells that were SARS-CoV-2-associated. Using the MIRA data, each spike-specific TCR was mapped to the spike region that the TCR reacts to and placed in a CD4 or CD8 class. Log10-transformed breadth and depth values were compared by one-way ANOVA with Sidak's multiple comparisons tests. TCRdb carries this immuneACCESS record with in-frame sequences only. Its versions omit some clonotypes, under half of them owing to an unresolved V gene in the studies checked, with the rest unexplained. That table is the source of V, J and clone size, and D and trimming were worked out from the DNA. The sample records some 130,000 clones, 87% of which are singletons. The ten largest clonotypes hold approximately 1.4% of the sample.

The label giving this sample's time point can be read as: baseline before first vaccination. Vaccinee samples were obtained from the UK trials COV001 and COV002, which included a single-blind randomized controlled phase 2/3 trial of AZD1222 (ChAdOx1 nCoV-19) in healthy adults. For TCRbeta chain sequencing, PBMC samples from trial participants were taken at day 0 and at day 28 after the second dose. Spanning cysteine to phenylalanine, the CDR3 consists of 13 amino acids. Just CDR3 DNA is preserved here, 39 bases in frame from base 1. Trimming takes 6 bases off V and 3 bases off J; junction bases not matched to a gene: 3. CDR1 and CDR2, looked up from the germline V gene, are MNHEY and SVGAGI. The research as a whole found: The vaccine-associated CD4 TCRs covered the entire spike protein, and the dominant responses fell in regions 160-218 and 743-854. Epitopes outside the regions mutated in the B.1.351 and B.1.1.7 variants were reportedly recognized by nearly half of the unique spike-specific TCRs. Because no day 14 peak-response samples were available, repertoires were characterized only after the peak T cell response. Most participants were white British and females outnumbered males, and the authors suggested that clonal diversity may have been underestimated. Conclusions about previously exposed vaccinees are limited because only a handful of AZD1222 recipients were SARS-CoV-2 seropositive at baseline. In the small 56-69-year group, the increase in depth fell short of significance, most likely because of low power. After two AZD1222 doses, both the breadth and the depth of spike-specific TCRs were significantly higher than at day 0 and than in MenACWY recipients.

The sequence was collected from an adult in good health. Here the chain combines TRBV6-5 and TRBJ2-7, with 9 junctional bases fitting TRBD2. The source material was peripheral blood, sampled on day 0 of AZD1222 vaccination. The DNA is as follows: TGTGCCAGCAGAGAGACTAGCGGCTACGAGCAGTACTTC. Its coded protein is CASRETSGYEQYF.